Listed here are 25 T cell receptor beta chains from one sample, sequenced in a study of T cells in Graves' hyperthyroidism and ophthalmopathy. Amplification yielded TCR beta CDR3 regions, with RNA transcripts as the source. First-round RT-PCR of the TCR CDR3 relied on the HTBI primer set. TCRdb passed the multiplex PCR reads through MiXCR, listing each CDR3 protein once. This repertoire shows 45,000 to 55,000 distinct CDR3 sequences, roughly 51% found once; its top ten account for over 30%. The specimen was peripheral blood or thyroid tissue (not recorded which). All receptors derive from a young man with Graves' hyperthyroidism.

The chain recombines TRBV7-2 with TRBJ2-1; the match to TRBD2 covers 10 bases. CDR3 size: 17 residues. V was clipped by 6 bases and J by 2 bases; unmatched bases: 10. Germline V gene lookup returns CDR1 SGHTA and CDR2 FQGNSA. The CDR3 nucleotides read TGTGCCAGCAGTCCTGGCGCGCTAGCGGGAGCCTACAATGAGCAGTTCTTC. Amino acid sequence: CASSPGALAGAYNEQFF.

In its sample, this clonotype was seen many times. Since a much larger clone is just one base distant, this may be a read error. The genes are TRBV7-8 and TRBJ2-7; D gene unclear. The CDR3 runs 12 residues. CDR1 SGHVS and CDR2 FQNEAQ come from the germline V gene. CDR3 nucleotide sequence: TGTGCCAGCAGCTTTGGTCTCTACGAGCGGTACTTC. It yields the protein CASSFGLYERYF.

The V and J genes are TRBV2 and TRBJ1-5, with TRBD1 as a possible D gene (6 bases). Germline CDR1 SNHLY, CDR2 FYNNEI. V was cut by 2 bases and J by 1 base, with 9 bases left in between. There are 15 residues in the CDR3. CDR3 DNA sequence: TGTGCCAGCAGTGAAAGCACAGGGAGCAATCAGCCCCAGCATTTT. Its protein product is CASSESTGSNQPQHF.

The genes are TRBV10-3 and TRBJ1-1; D is uncertain. Germline CDR1 and CDR2: ENHRY and SYGVKD. V was cut by 5 bases and J by 1 base, with 8 bases left in between. CDR3 size: 13 residues. CDR3 sequence: CAISPTQNTEAFF. The CDR3 coding sequence is TGTGCCATCAGTCCCACACAGAACACTGAAGCTTTCTTT.

In this sample, this clonotype turned up a few times. V gene TRBV28 combines with J gene TRBJ1-6, with D possibly matching TRBD1 (6 bases). CDR1 MDHEN and CDR2 SYDVKM come from the germline V gene. V was cut by 5 bases and J by 10 bases, with 18 bases left in between. The CDR3 spans 15 residues. The CDR3 protein is CASSRIRGVFSPLHF. CDR3 in DNA: TGTGCCAGCAGTCGAATCAGGGGAGTATTCTCACCCCTCCACTTT.

The gene calls are TRBV29-1 and TRBJ2-2; D might be TRBD2 (6 bases). This CDR3 contains 15 residues. The ends were cut back, 4 bases at V and 0 bases at J, with 12 bases in the middle. Germline V lookup: CDR1 SQVTM, CDR2 ANQGSEA. The CDR3 here is CSVALGGANTGELFF. CDR3 nucleotide sequence: TGCAGCGTTGCGTTGGGGGGAGCGAACACCGGGGAGCTGTTTTTT.

This rearrangement joins TRBV19 to TRBJ2-6; D may correspond to TRBD1 or TRBD2 (6 bases each). CDR1 and CDR2 (germline): LNHDA, SQIVND (reference sequence). The CDR3 has 17 amino acids. V was clipped by 3 bases and J by 2 bases, with 14 bases between them. The CDR3 sequence: CASSITGARTGANVLTF. The CDR3 nucleotides are TGTGCCAGTAGTATTACGGGGGCGCGGACTGGGGCCAACGTCCTGACTTTC. The complete variable domain, with remaining parts taken from reference TRBV19 and TRBJ2-6, reads DGGITQSPKYLFRKEGQNVTLSCEQNLNHDAMYWYRQDPGQGLRLIYYSQIVNDFQKGDIAEGYSVSREKKESFPLTVTSAQKNPTAFYLCASSITGARTGANVLTFGAGSRLTVL.

V and J are TRBV20-1 and TRBJ1-2; maybe TRBD1 (6 bases). Germline V gives CDR1 DFQATT, CDR2 SNEGSKA (reference sequence). With 3 bases removed from V and 3 bases from J, the gap between germline ends came to 14 bases. The CDR3 runs 14 residues. The CDR3 nucleotides read TGCAGTGCTAGCTTCCGGGACAACTACTATGGCTACACCTTC. Translated: CSASFRDNYYGYTF.

V usage is TRBV2 and J usage is TRBJ1-5; the D is unclear. The germline gives CDR1 SNHLY, CDR2 FYNNEI. This CDR3 has 13 amino acids. V dropped 7 bases and J dropped 0 bases, with 7 bases sitting between them. In DNA, the CDR3 is TGTGCCAGCAACGGAGATAGCAATCAGCCCCAGCATTTT. Protein: CASNGDSNQPQHF. The full variable domain, completed using reference TRBV2 and TRBJ1-5, is EPEVTQTPSHQVTQMGQEVILRCVPISNHLYFYWYRQILGQKVEFLVSFYNNEISEKSEIFDDQFSVERPDGSNFTLKIRSTKLEDSAMYFCASNGDSNQPQHFGDGTRLSIL.

This clonotype has a count of ten or more. Given a much more abundant clone one base away, this may be a read error. DNA of the CDR3: TGCAGCGTGAGGCCCGGGACTAGCGGGGGGGAGACCCAGTACTTC. As protein: CSVRPGTSGGETQYF. V is TRBV29-1 and J is TRBJ2-5, with 15 bases fitting TRBD2. Germline lookup yields CDR1 SQVTM and CDR2 ANQGSEA. The CDR3 consists of 15 residues. J lost 5 bases, V lost 6 bases, and 7 bases had no gene match.

V is TRBV5-1 and J is TRBJ2-7; 10 bases are a match to TRBD2. The length of the CDR3 is 13 residues. CDR1 SGHRS and CDR2 YFSETQ come from the germline V gene. Trimming took 4 bases from V and 4 from J; bases not matched to a gene: 2. The DNA of the CDR3 is TGCGCCAGCAGCCCAGCGGGGGGGTACGAGCAGTACTTC. Amino acid sequence: CASSPAGGYEQYF.

This chain uses TRBV2 with TRBJ2-7; 10 bases fit TRBD2. This CDR3 has 12 residues. V gave up 9 bases and J gave up 5 bases; unmatched junction bases: 4. Germline CDR1 reads SNHLY; CDR2 reads FYNNEI. The CDR3 nucleotides read TGTGCCAGTAAAGCGGGGGGGAACGAGCAGTACTTC. Translated: CASKAGGNEQYF.

V usage is TRBV2 and J usage is TRBJ1-4; the D gene is possibly TRBD1 (6 bases). V gave up 6 bases and J gave up 7 bases, with 15 bases separating them. The length of the CDR3 is 14 residues. Germline CDR1 and CDR2: SNHLY and FYNNEI. The CDR3 nucleotides read TGTGCCAGCAGCAACAGGGCATCCACTGAAAAACTGTTTTTT. It encodes CASSNRASTEKLFF.

On this clonotype itself: A single base separates this from a much larger clone, so it may be a read error. V is TRBV5-1 and J is TRBJ2-3; D may be TRBD1 (5 bases). From germline, CDR1 is SGHRS and CDR2 YFSETQ. The V end was cut by 4 bases, the J end by 6 bases, with 24 bases between. CDR3 length equals 17 residues. The CDR3 bases are TGCGCCAGCAGCGATGCCCAACGAAACGGTCCAGGGGATACGCAGTATTTT. Protein sequence: CASSDAQRNGPGDTQYF.

For the CDR3, the DNA is TGTGCCAGCAGTCCCCAGGGACAGCGTTATAGCAATCAGCCCCAGCATTTT. It encodes CASSPQGQRYSNQPQHF. The genes are TRBV2 and TRBJ1-5; 7 positions agree with TRBD1. Germline CDR1 is SNHLY and CDR2 is FYNNEI. Trimming cost V 5 bases and J 0 bases; bases outside gene matches: 10. The CDR3 length is 17 residues.

The chain employs TRBV5-1 and TRBJ1-2; D is unresolved. The CDR3 contains 13 residues. Germline CDR1 SGHRS, CDR2 YFSETQ. Trimming shortened V by 4 bases and J by 0 bases, and 7 bases separated the two germline ends. CDR3 in DNA: TGCGCCAGCAGCCAACCTCCTAACTATGGCTACACCTTC. Translated, it gives CASSQPPNYGYTF.

The sample holds many counts of this clonotype. J is TRBJ2-3 and V is TRBV11-2, with a possible D match to TRBD1 (6 bases). Germline lookup yields CDR1 SGHAT and CDR2 FQNNGV. Deletions cut 5 bases from V and 2 bases from J, with 17 bases between. The CDR3 runs to 16 residues. This CDR3 reads CASSQGQLLLTDTQYF. Here the CDR3 DNA reads TGTGCCAGCAGCCAGGGACAACTACTACTCACAGATACGCAGTATTTT.

The chain links TRBV10-3 to TRBJ1-5; the D gene is possibly TRBD1 (5 bases). Trimming shortened V by 4 bases and J by 7 bases, and 20 bases separated the two germline ends. There are 16 residues in the CDR3. Germline-derived CDR1 and CDR2 are ENHRY and SYGVKD. Written as DNA, the CDR3 is TGTGCCATCAGTGCGGGGCGGGCAGGGAGTGCCCAGCCCCAGCATTTT. As protein: CAISAGRAGSAQPQHF.

This clonotype was counted at least ten times. This chain uses TRBV10-2 with TRBJ2-5, with D maybe TRBD2 (6 bases). The CDR3 is 12 amino acids. Germline CDR1 WSHSY, CDR2 SAAADI. Trimming left V 6 bases short and J 6 bases short, with 11 bases between. The CDR3 sequence is CASREGIKTQYF. The CDR3 coding sequence is TGCGCCAGCAGGGAGGGTATAAAGACCCAGTACTTC.

This clonotype was counted at least ten times. The chain employs TRBV4-1 and TRBJ1-1; a possible D gene is TRBD1 (5 bases). V lost 3 bases, J lost 0 bases, and 11 bases lay in between. The germline V gene encodes CDR1 MGHRA and CDR2 YSYEKL. The CDR3 has 15 residues. As DNA, the CDR3 is TGCGCCAGCAGCCAGATTAAACAGGTGAACACTGAAGCTTTCTTT. Residues: CASSQIKQVNTEAFF.

The sample holds many counts of this clonotype. The J gene is TRBJ2-7, the V gene TRBV20-1, with 7 bases aligning to TRBD1. Germline trimming cut 4 bases from V and 3 bases from J; bases unmatched to any gene: 6. There are 13 residues in the CDR3. Germline CDR1 DFQATT, CDR2 SNEGSKA (reference sequence). The CDR3 DNA is TGCAGTGCTACCTTCGACAGGGTCTACGAGCAGTACTTC. Its translation is CSATFDRVYEQYF.

This clonotype was seen repeatedly, ten times or more. The rearrangement joins TRBV12-3 or TRBV12-4 to TRBJ1-5; 7 bases align to TRBD1. With V trimmed by 6 bases and J by 6 bases, 5 bases remained unmatched. This CDR3 has 13 amino acids. CDR3 sequence reads: CASRSQGSQPQHF. DNA of the CDR3: TGTGCCAGCAGATCACAGGGGAGTCAGCCCCAGCATTTT.

This clonotype came up a few times. The rearrangement uses TRBV20-1 and TRBJ2-5, with 7 bases matching TRBD2. The junction had 9 bases not matched to a gene; V was cut back by 3 bases and J by 5 bases. The germline CDR1 and CDR2 sequences are DFQATT and SNEGSKA (reference sequence). The CDR3 loop spans 14 amino acids. The CDR3 nucleotides are TGCAGTGCTAGTCGTGGGCGGGAGCGGGAGACCCAGTACTTC. Translated, it gives CSASRGRERETQYF.

This clonotype has at least ten counts. The chain joins TRBV10-3 to TRBJ2-7; D unclear. Trimming shortened V by 2 bases and J by 6 bases, and 17 bases separated the two germline ends. Germline assignment: CDR1 ENHRY and CDR2 SYGVKD. The CDR3 has 15 residues. The CDR3 coding sequence is TGTGCCATCAGTGAGGGTATCAAACTGGTCGGCGAGCAGTACTTC. Translated, it gives CAISEGIKLVGEQYF.

About this clonotype itself: At one boundary the junction diverges from the germline segment, which might be a read error. J is TRBJ1-2 and V is TRBV14, with TRBD1 identical over 7 bases. The CDR3 contains 15 residues. The germline gives CDR1 SGHDN, CDR2 FVKESK. CDR3 loop: CTSRLSGTVDYGYTF. The CDR3 bases are TGTACCAGCAGGTTAAGCGGGACAGTAGATTACGGCTACACCTTC.